What follows is one T cell receptor (beta chain) and its context. Its specificity is unknown. Germline V gene data show CDR1 as SGHNT and CDR2 as YYREEE (reference sequence). The CDR3 has 13 amino acids. The germline V and J ends were trimmed by 0 bases and 12 bases, with 12 bases remaining between them. Libraries were prepared by immunoSEQ multiplex PCR; TCRdb keeps only in-frame clonotypes and omits some of them. The data hold over 40,000 clones, with about four fifths observed a single time. This sample was taken from a study of T cell responses to AZD1222 COVID-19 vaccine. Points from the study as a whole: White British donors predominated, females outnumbered males, and clonal diversity was possibly underestimated. Spike-specific TCR breadth and depth were elevated following two AZD1222 doses. Spike-wide vaccine-associated CD4 TCRs dominated at 160-218 and 743-854.

The clonotype was recovered from an adult in good health. This specimen consisted of peripheral blood, obtained on day 0 of AZD1222 vaccination. V is TRBV5-4 and J is TRBJ1-4; maybe TRBD1 (5 bases). As DNA, the CDR3 is TGTGCCAGCAGCTTGGGACAGACGAGCGAACTGTTTTTT. Translating gives CASSLGQTSELFF. Full variable domain (remainder filled in from reference TRBV5-4 and TRBJ1-4): ETGVTQSPTHLIKTRGQQVTLRCSSQSGHNTVSWYQQALGQGPQFIFQYYREEENGRGNFPPRFSGLQFPNYSSELNVNALELDDSALYLCASSLGQTSELFFGSGTQLSVL.